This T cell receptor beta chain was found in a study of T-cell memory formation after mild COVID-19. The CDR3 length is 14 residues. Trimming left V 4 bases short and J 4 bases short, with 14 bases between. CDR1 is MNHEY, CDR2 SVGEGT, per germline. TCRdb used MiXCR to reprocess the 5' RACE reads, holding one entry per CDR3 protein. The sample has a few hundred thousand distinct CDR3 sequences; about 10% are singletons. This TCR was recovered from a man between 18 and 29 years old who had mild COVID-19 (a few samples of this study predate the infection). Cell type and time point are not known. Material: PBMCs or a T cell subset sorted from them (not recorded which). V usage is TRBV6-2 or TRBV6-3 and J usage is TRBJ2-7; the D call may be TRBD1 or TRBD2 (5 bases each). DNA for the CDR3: TGTGCCAGCAGTTCCCGGGACCGAGGATACGAGCAGTACGTC. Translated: CASSSRDRGYEQYV.